The 2 T cell receptor beta chains below come from one sample, sequenced in a study of regulatory T cells in long-lasting Graves disease (dated by TCRdb to the early 2020s). What the time point label conveys for this sample: persistent/refractory GD, antithyroid drugs over 5 years with positive TRAb. RNA was extracted from PBMCs in TRIzol for both TCR sequencing and RNA sequencing. The library was built by means of multiplex PCR. The sequencer listed for this sample is Illumina HiSeq 4000. iRepertoire HTBI primers and Arm-PCR amplification of CDR3 regions were used to construct TCR beta libraries. The public reads were run again by TCRdb, first through fastp at Q25 and then through MiXCR, and only productive beta chains were kept. Each CDR3 protein gets just one entry, which takes the most common genes and DNA from the rows behind it. The sample table shows more than 650,000 distinct CDR3 sequences, and approximately 29% are seen once. Jointly, the top ten make up 40% to 50% of the sample.

The material was peripheral blood mononuclear cells (PBMCs), obtained when the disease was refractory, from a patient treated with antithyroid drugs. Source of these receptors: a female donor with Graves disease.

This chain links TRBV29-1 with TRBJ2-3, with TRBD2 matching 8 bases. The CDR3 is made up of 17 amino acids. J lost 5 bases, V lost 2 bases, and 15 bases had no gene match. Germline values: CDR1 SQVTM, CDR2 ANQGSEA. CDR3: CSVEITCSGNGKDTQYF. The CDR3 region has the DNA TGCAGCGTTGAAATAACGTGTAGCGGGAATGGTAAAGATACGCAGTATTTT.

This clonotype was found a few times. The chain has TRBV13 and TRBJ2-7, with 8 bases lining up with TRBD2. Trimming removed 1 base from V and 4 bases from J; junction bases left unmatched: 6. Germline CDR1 reads PRHDT; CDR2 reads FYEKMQ (reference sequence). The CDR3 has 15 residues. The CDR3 DNA follows: TGTGCCAGCAGCTTAGACGGGAGGGCCACTTACGAGCAGTACTTC. Translating gives CASSLDGRATYEQYF.